The 27 T cell receptor beta chains presented below share a single source sample, sequenced in a study of blood T cell repertoires in COVID-19. Here immunoSEQ multiplex PCR was the method, and the copy in TCRdb shows in-frame clones only, minus some. Among about 47,000 clones listed, over 80% were seen once. Sample: peripheral blood. The receptor set was obtained from a human donor with active COVID-19. The donor label of this sample is uncertain.

Notes on this clone: This same CDR3 is encoded by further DNA sequences in the sample. This chain joins TRBV30 and TRBJ1-6; 8 bases are shared with TRBD1. The CDR3 totals 11 residues. Germline CDR1 and CDR2: GTSNPN and SVGIG (reference sequence). Unmatched junction bases numbered 3, after V lost 7 bases and J lost 10 bases. The CDR3, as DNA: TGTGCCTACGACAGGGGATCACCCCTCCACTTT. Translated: CAYDRGSPLHF.

This clone occurred once. The chain carries TRBV28 and TRBJ2-7; D uncertain. This CDR3 has 14 amino acids. Trimming took 6 bases from V and 3 from J, leaving 15 bases between them. Looked up from germline, CDR1 is MDHEN and CDR2 is SYDVKM. The CDR3 loop is CASRPVRQHYEQYF. CDR3 coding DNA: TGTGCCAGCAGGCCAGTCCGTCAACACTACGAGCAGTACTTC.

The chain links TRBV5-6 to TRBJ1-2, with 9 bases aligning to TRBD1. CDR3 length equals 14 residues. Looked up from germline, CDR1 is SGHDT and CDR2 is YYEEEE. V was pared by 7 bases and J by 5 bases, with 9 bases of the junction left unmatched. The CDR3 loop is CASWRQGEGYGYTF. The CDR3 nucleotides read TGTGCCAGCTGGCGACAGGGGGAGGGATATGGCTACACCTTC.

V is TRBV5-4 and J is TRBJ1-3; TRBD1 might be the D (6 bases). CDR3 length: 14 amino acids. Germline V gene sequence: CDR1 SGHNT, CDR2 YYREEE (reference sequence). The V end was cut by 4 bases, the J end by 3 bases, with 11 bases between. CDR3 nucleotide sequence: TGTGCCAGCAGCCCCGGACAGCTTGGAAACACCATATATTTT. It codes for CASSPGQLGNTIYF.

This chain joins TRBV24-1 and TRBJ2-3; D may be TRBD2 (6 bases). Germline CDR1 is KGHDR and CDR2 is SFDVKD. The CDR3 has 14 residues. V gave up 9 bases and J gave up 1 base, with 13 bases separating them. The CDR3 DNA reads as TGTGCCACCGGGACTGCTCGCGGCACAGATACGCAGTATTTT. As protein: CATGTARGTDTQYF.

The chain couples TRBV5-4 to TRBJ2-5; D gene ambiguous. There are 12 residues in the CDR3. Trimming pared 4 bases from V and 4 bases from J, leaving 8 bases between. Germline CDR1 SGHNT, CDR2 YYREEE (reference sequence). CDR3 sequence: CASSQLSETQYF. The CDR3 DNA reads TGTGCCAGCAGCCAACTATCAGAGACCCAGTACTTC.

V is TRBV9 and J is TRBJ1-1, with D hard to call. In germline, CDR1 is SGDLS, CDR2 YYNGEE. V lost 6 bases and J lost 3, with 15 bases in between. This CDR3 has 14 residues. CDR3 residues: CASTPEVLYTEAFF. The CDR3 DNA reads as TGTGCCAGCACCCCGGAGGTTTTGTACACTGAAGCTTTCTTT.

The rearrangement links TRBV6-5 to TRBJ2-3; 7 bases line up with TRBD1. With 10 bases clipped from V and 2 bases from J, the junction kept 12 bases outside the gene matches. This CDR3 has 15 residues. CDR1 is MNHEY, CDR2 SVGAGI, per germline. CDR3 nucleotides: TGTGCCACCCGACCCGGACAGGCGATCACAGATACGCAGTATTTT. Amino acid sequence: CATRPGQAITDTQYF.

This clone was counted once. The CDR3 sequence is CASSPIDTQYF. CDR3 in DNA: TGTGCCAGCAGCCCCATAGATACGCAGTATTTT. The chain recombines TRBV7-9 with TRBJ2-3; D uncertain. V gave up 5 bases and J gave up 5 bases, with 5 bases separating them. This CDR3 is 11 amino acids long. Germline V gene lookup returns CDR1 SEHNR and CDR2 FQNEAQ (reference sequence).

This clone was detected once. V usage is TRBV4-2 and J usage is TRBJ1-5; D is uncertain. With 1 base removed from V and 4 bases from J, the gap between germline ends came to 11 bases. Germline CDR1 LGHNA, CDR2 YNFKEQ. The CDR3 is 15 residues long. CDR3 loop: CASSQGVYENQPQHF. CDR3 DNA: TGTGCCAGCAGCCAAGGAGTTTACGAGAATCAGCCCCAGCATTTT.

A single count supports this clone. The V call is TRBV15, the J call TRBJ2-1, with a possible D match to TRBD2 (5 bases). Per germline, CDR1 LNHNV and CDR2 YYDKDF (reference sequence). The CDR3 runs 15 residues. Trimming pared 5 bases from V and 0 bases from J, leaving 11 bases between. The CDR3 is CATSGSVGSYNEQFF. The DNA of the CDR3 is TGTGCCACCAGCGGGAGTGTGGGCTCCTACAATGAGCAGTTCTTC.

This clone appeared a few times. This chain uses TRBV30 with TRBJ1-5; D remains unclear. The germline CDR1 and CDR2 sequences are GTSNPN and SVGIG (reference sequence). The CDR3 consists of 13 residues. The V end was cut by 2 bases, the J end by 2 bases, with 7 bases between. The CDR3 spells CAWSLKGNQPQHF. The CDR3 region has the DNA TGTGCCTGGAGTCTAAAAGGCAATCAGCCCCAGCATTTT.

The V gene is TRBV5-1, the J gene TRBJ2-1; TRBD2 agrees at 14 bases. The V gene's germline CDR1 is SGHRS and CDR2 YFSETQ. This CDR3 region has 18 residues. V lost 2 bases and J lost 0; bases outside the gene matches: 4. In nucleotides, the CDR3 is TGCGCCAGCAGCTTCGGACTAGCGGGAGGAGTCTCCTACAATGAGCAGTTCTTC. Encoded protein: CASSFGLAGGVSYNEQFF.

V and J are TRBV6-2 or TRBV6-3 and TRBJ2-3; D is possibly TRBD2 (5 bases). V was pared by 3 bases and J by 2 bases, with 6 bases between. The CDR3 length is 13 residues. Per the germline V gene, CDR1 is MNHEY and CDR2 is SVGEGT. The CDR3 coding sequence is TGTGCCAGCAGTTATGACTACACAGATACGCAGTATTTT. Amino acids: CASSYDYTDTQYF.

This chain connects TRBV5-1 to TRBJ2-5; TRBD1 aligns across 7 bases. The V segment lost 3 bases and the J segment 4 bases; nucleotides outside the gene matches: 6. CDR3 length: 14 residues. Looked up from germline, CDR1 is SGHRS and CDR2 is YFSETQ. The CDR3 DNA follows: TGCGCCAGCAGCTCACAGGGGCTTCGAGAGACCCAGTACTTC. It is translated as CASSSQGLRETQYF. Looking up the rest from reference TRBV5-1 and TRBJ2-5 gives the full variable domain: KAGVTQTPRYLIKTRGQQVTLSCSPISGHRSVSWYQQTPGQGLQFLFEYFSETQRNKGNFPGRFSGRQFSNSRSEMNVSTLELGDSALYLCASSSQGLRETQYFGPGTRLLVL.

This clone came up a few times. The rearrangement joins TRBV5-4 to TRBJ1-6; unclear D gene. The ends were cut back, 1 base at V and 13 bases at J, with 12 bases in the middle. CDR1 is SGHNT and CDR2 is YYREEE in the germline V gene (reference sequence). The CDR3 consists of 13 residues. The CDR3, as DNA: TGTGCCAGCAGCTTGACACCTGGAGTGCCCCTCCACTTT. Encoded protein: CASSLTPGVPLHF.

This rearrangement joins TRBV5-4 to TRBJ1-2, with TRBD1 identical over 7 bases. With 6 bases clipped from V and 6 bases from J, the junction kept 8 bases outside the gene matches. CDR3 size: 13 residues. CDR1 is SGHNT, CDR2 YYREEE, per germline (reference sequence). The CDR3: CASTEDRVHGYTF. The CDR3, as DNA: TGTGCCAGCACCGAAGACAGGGTCCATGGCTACACCTTC.

This clone was detected only once. The chain joins TRBV7-2 to TRBJ1-1, with D possibly TRBD1 on 5 matching bases. Per the germline V gene, CDR1 is SGHTA and CDR2 is FQGNSA. Trimming left V 5 bases short and J 0 bases short, with 10 bases between. There are 14 residues in the CDR3. The DNA for the CDR3 is TGTGCCAGCAGCGAGCAGGGTATGAACACTGAAGCTTTCTTT. Translation gives CASSEQGMNTEAFF.

The chain uses TRBV7-9 and TRBJ1-1; D might be TRBD1 (6 bases). Germline assignment: CDR1 SEHNR and CDR2 FQNEAQ (reference sequence). This CDR3 comprises 14 residues. V was trimmed by 7 bases and J by 5 bases, leaving 17 bases between them. In DNA form, the CDR3 reads TGTGCCAGCATCGTTGACAGGTTTCATACTGAAGCTTTCTTT. Residues: CASIVDRFHTEAFF.

The genes are TRBV28 and TRBJ2-1, with D tentatively TRBD2 (5 bases). Trimming stripped 8 bases from V and 5 bases from J, with 19 bases between. Germline V gene lookup returns CDR1 MDHEN and CDR2 SYDVKM. The CDR3 runs to 15 residues. The CDR3 region is CASPMRRIPHNEQFF. CDR3 DNA: TGTGCCAGCCCCATGAGGAGGATACCCCACAATGAGCAGTTCTTC.

This clone showed up just once. An end of the junction does not agree with germline; a read error may underlie this. The rearrangement joins TRBV7-7 to TRBJ2-5, with TRBD1 as a possible D gene (5 bases). CDR3 length equals 16 residues. Germline V gives CDR1 SSHAT, CDR2 FNYEAQ (reference sequence). CDR3 residues: CASSLSPGMSAETQYF. CDR3 nucleotide sequence: TGTGCTAGCAGCTTAAGTCCAGGGATGTCGGCCGAGACCCAGTACTTC.

CDR3 sequence (DNA): TGTGCCAGCAGCAATTACGAGCAGTACTTC. This codes for CASSNYEQYF. The rearrangement links TRBV2 to TRBJ2-7; D remains unclear. This CDR3 comprises 10 residues. Per germline, CDR1 SNHLY and CDR2 FYNNEI. The V gene lost 6 bases and the J gene lost 4 bases, with 4 bases spanning the gap.

On this clone: Germline and junction disagree at one end, which may indicate a read error. The rearrangement uses TRBV7-7 and TRBJ1-5, with a possible D match to TRBD1 (6 bases). Germline loops: CDR1 SSHAT, CDR2 FNYEAQ (reference sequence). The CDR3 covers 16 residues. CDR3 nucleotides: TGTGCTAGCAGCTTCTACCCAGGGGCATCCAATCAGCCCCAGCATTTT. It codes for CASSFYPGASNQPQHF.

A single count supports this clone. The V gene is TRBV19, the J gene TRBJ1-2; the match to TRBD1 covers 7 bases. CDR1 LNHDA and CDR2 SQIVND come from the germline V gene (reference sequence). The CDR3 is 15 amino acids. J lost 8 bases, V lost 0 bases, and 9 bases had no gene match. CDR3 sequence reads: CASSIDWDSPQGYTF. The CDR3 nucleotides are TGTGCCAGTAGTATAGACTGGGACAGTCCCCAGGGCTACACCTTC.

The chain employs TRBV12-3 or TRBV12-4 and TRBJ1-2, with D possibly matching TRBD1 (5 bases). The CDR3 spans 12 residues. V was clipped by 5 bases and J by 4 bases, with 8 bases between them. CDR3 in amino acids: CASSPGFYGYTF. CDR3 coding DNA: TGTGCCAGCAGTCCAGGGTTCTATGGCTACACCTTC.

This clone has a single count. The chain is built from TRBV6-1 and TRBJ1-2; no clear D gene. The CDR3 length is 13 residues. V was cut by 2 bases and J by 8 bases, with 12 bases left in between. In germline, CDR1 is MNHNS, CDR2 SASEGT. This chain's CDR3 is CASSETPSMGYTF. The DNA for the CDR3 is TGTGCCAGCAGTGAAACCCCTAGTATGGGCTACACCTTC.

The V and J genes are TRBV5-1 and TRBJ1-1; TRBD1 matches 8 bases. This CDR3 contains 15 residues. The germline CDR1 and CDR2 sequences are SGHRS and YFSETQ. V was pared by 5 bases and J by 5 bases, with 11 bases of the junction left unmatched. CDR3 residues: CASSTGQGSGTEAFF. DNA for the CDR3: TGCGCCAGCAGTACCGGACAGGGATCGGGAACTGAAGCTTTCTTT.